These 17 T cell receptor beta chains came from one sample sequenced in a study of T cell repertoires in cytomegalovirus infection (dated by TCRdb to between 2018 and 2020). Antigens for these TCRs are unknown. These reads were obtained on an Illumina HiSeq 1500. The public reads were run again by TCRdb, first through fastp at Q25 and then through MiXCR, and only productive beta chains were kept. Each CDR3 protein appears once, grouped with its most common genes and DNA. For this sample there are 50,000 or so distinct CDR3 sequences; 20% appear just once. The top ten clones comprise approximately 17% of the sample. The sequencing sample was made of PBMCs, sequenced either directly or after in vitro stimulation (not recorded which). These receptor sequences come from a human donor in good health (CMV status not recorded). Some clones in this sample may be carry-over from other donors' samples.

V usage is TRBV5-1 and J usage is TRBJ2-5; 9 bases match TRBD1. Trimming removed 3 bases from V and 4 bases from J; junction bases left unmatched: 4. The CDR3 runs 14 residues. Germline CDR1 reads SGHRS; CDR2 reads YFSETQ. The CDR3 region is CASSWEDRGETQYF. The CDR3, as DNA: TGCGCCAGCAGCTGGGAGGACAGGGGAGAGACCCAGTACTTC.

This clonotype appeared many times. The chain is built from TRBV18 and TRBJ1-6; D might be TRBD1 (5 bases). Germline assignment: CDR1 KGHSH and CDR2 LQKENI. This CDR3 contains 15 residues. Trimming removed 8 bases from V and 7 bases from J, with 18 bases in between. DNA for the CDR3: TGTGCCAGCCGAGCAAACGGACAAGTAAATTCACCCCTCCACTTT. Its translation is CASRANGQVNSPLHF. The full variable domain, completed using reference TRBV18 and TRBJ1-6, is NAGVMQNPRHLVRRRGQEARLRCSPMKGHSHVYWYRQLPEEGLKFMVYLQKENIIDESGMPKERFSAEFPKEGPSILRIQQVVRGDSAAYFCASRANGQVNSPLHFGNGTRLTVT.

This clonotype was observed at least ten times. This chain uses TRBV19 with TRBJ2-1, with 14 bases fitting TRBD2. Trimming took 4 bases from V and 12 from J; bases not matched to a gene: 5. CDR3 length equals 14 residues. Germline-derived CDR1 and CDR2 are LNHDA and SQIVND (reference sequence). CDR3 in amino acids: CASSTGLAGGSQFF. CDR3 DNA sequence: TGTGCCAGTAGTACCGGACTAGCGGGGGGTTCGCAGTTCTTC.

This clonotype came up a few times. This rearrangement joins TRBV2 to TRBJ2-1, with D possibly being TRBD2 (6 bases). The CDR3 has 15 amino acids. V was cut by 7 bases and J by 0 bases, with 13 bases left in between. The germline gives CDR1 SNHLY, CDR2 FYNNEI. The DNA of the CDR3 is TGTGCCAGCAAAGGGGACTCCCTCTCCTACAATGAGCAGTTCTTC. As protein: CASKGDSLSYNEQFF. Full variable domain (missing parts from reference TRBV2 and TRBJ2-1): EPEVTQTPSHQVTQMGQEVILRCVPISNHLYFYWYRQILGQKVEFLVSFYNNEISEKSEIFDDQFSVERPDGSNFTLKIRSTKLEDSAMYFCASKGDSLSYNEQFFGPGTRLTVL.

This clonotype was seen ten or more times. The chain combines TRBV28 with TRBJ2-7; tentative D call: TRBD1 (5 bases). Deletions cut 2 bases from V and 5 bases from J, with 16 bases between. Germline lookup yields CDR1 MDHEN and CDR2 SYDVKM. The CDR3 runs 15 residues. This CDR3 is CASSLPQGIVDEQYF. Here the CDR3 DNA reads TGTGCCAGCAGTTTACCCCAGGGTATCGTCGACGAGCAGTACTTC.

Ten or more counts support this clonotype. V usage is TRBV29-1 and J usage is TRBJ2-1; 8 positions agree with TRBD1. The ends lost 7 bases at V and 3 bases at J; junction bases unmatched: 5. Per germline, CDR1 SQVTM and CDR2 ANQGSEA. The CDR3 contains 13 residues. The CDR3 nucleotides are TGCAGCGCCGGACAGGGATTCTACAATGAGCAGTTCTTC. It yields the protein CSAGQGFYNEQFF.

V and J are TRBV7-6 and TRBJ2-7; 8 bases map to TRBD2. The CDR3 sequence is 12 residues long. Germline loops: CDR1 SGHVS, CDR2 FNYEAQ. V was pared by 3 bases and J by 6 bases, with 1 base of the junction left unmatched. The DNA of the CDR3 is TGTGCCAGCAGCTTCCGGGGGGGCGAGCAGTACTTC. Translated, it gives CASSFRGGEQYF.

This clonotype turned up a few times. V usage is TRBV4-1 and J usage is TRBJ2-1, with unresolved D. The germline gives CDR1 MGHRA, CDR2 YSYEKL. Trimming removed 0 bases at V and 6 bases at J, with 12 bases between. The CDR3 loop spans 15 amino acids. CDR3 bases: TGCGCCAGCAGCCAAGATGGCAATTATGGCAATGAGCAGTTCTTC. Protein product: CASSQDGNYGNEQFF.

V gene TRBV20-1 combines with J gene TRBJ2-3; 15 bases map to TRBD2. This CDR3 has 16 amino acids. CDR1 and CDR2 from the germline V gene are DFQATT and SNEGSKA (reference sequence). With V trimmed by 6 bases and J by 10 bases, 14 bases remained unmatched. The CDR3: CSALEGTSGRPVAQYF. The CDR3 DNA reads TGCAGTGCCCTAGAGGGGACTAGCGGGAGGCCCGTGGCGCAGTATTTT.

In this sample, this clonotype turned up many times. The chain links TRBV7-2 to TRBJ2-3; the match to TRBD2 covers 10 bases. J lost 4 bases, V lost 1 base, and 2 bases had no gene match. The germline V gene encodes CDR1 SGHTA and CDR2 FQGNSA. The length of the CDR3 is 15 residues. In DNA, the CDR3 is TGTGCCAGCAGCTTAGAACTAGCGGGGCCAGATACGCAGTATTTT. It yields the protein CASSLELAGPDTQYF.

This clonotype has just a few counts. The rearrangement uses TRBV20-1 and TRBJ2-7; 9 nucleotides line up with TRBD1. The CDR3 spans 13 residues. The J segment lost 5 bases and the V segment lost 3 bases, leaving 5 bases of the junction unmatched. CDR1 DFQATT and CDR2 SNEGSKA come from the germline V gene (reference sequence). CDR3 protein: CSASGQGYHEQYF. Here the CDR3 DNA reads TGCAGTGCTAGTGGACAGGGGTACCACGAGCAGTACTTC.

Many counts were recorded for this clonotype. This chain uses TRBV9 with TRBJ2-7; no firm D call. Germline V CDR1 and CDR2: SGDLS, YYNGEE. The V and J ends lost 3 bases and 1 base respectively, with 14 bases between them. The CDR3 consists of 15 residues. CDR3 nucleotide sequence: TGTGCCAGCAGCGCCGACTCTCACCCGTCCTACGAGCAGTACTTC. It specifies CASSADSHPSYEQYF.

The rearrangement links TRBV7-4 to TRBJ1-2; 8 nucleotides line up with TRBD1. CDR1 is SGHVT, CDR2 SQSDAQ, per germline. Germline trimming cut 0 bases from V and 4 bases from J; bases unmatched to any gene: 13. This CDR3 comprises 18 residues. The CDR3 DNA is TGTGCCAGCAGCTTAGCTCGTGTGGGGACAGGACGCTTCTATGGCTACACCTTC. Amino acid sequence: CASSLARVGTGRFYGYTF.

Ten or more counts support this clonotype. CDR3 coding DNA: TGTGCCAGCAGTGACGCAGCGGGGGGGACAGATACGCAGTATTTT. Protein: CASSDAAGGTDTQYF. J is TRBJ2-3 and V is TRBV6-1; the match to TRBD2 covers 10 bases. This CDR3 comprises 15 residues. J lost 3 bases, V lost 3 bases, and 3 bases had no gene match. Germline V gene data show CDR1 as MNHNS and CDR2 as SASEGT.

The chain carries TRBV9 and TRBJ2-1; TRBD2 might be the D (5 bases). CDR1 and CDR2 from the germline V gene are SGDLS and YYNGEE. V was clipped by 4 bases and J by 5 bases, with 10 bases between them. There are 13 residues in the CDR3. The chain's CDR3 is CASSPRVDNEQFF. In DNA form, the CDR3 reads TGTGCCAGCAGCCCGCGGGTCGACAATGAGCAGTTCTTC.

This clonotype was seen at least ten times. V is TRBV29-1 and J is TRBJ2-2; possible D gene TRBD2, 5 bases. Trimming took 0 bases from V and 6 from J, leaving 17 bases between them. The CDR3 is 16 amino acids. Germline V gene sequence: CDR1 SQVTM, CDR2 ANQGSEA. CDR3 protein: CSVEDFRPGGPGELFF. CDR3 in DNA: TGCAGCGTTGAAGATTTTAGACCCGGAGGACCCGGGGAGCTGTTTTTT.

This clonotype was seen at least ten times. The V call is TRBV4-2, the J call TRBJ1-1; perhaps TRBD1 as D (5 bases). The CDR3 extends over 15 amino acids. Germline CDR1 LGHNA, CDR2 YNFKEQ. V dropped 0 bases and J dropped 2 bases, with 10 bases sitting between them. In DNA form, the CDR3 reads TGTGCCAGCAGCCAAGAAAGGGGATCAAACACTGAAGCTTTCTTT. The encoded protein is CASSQERGSNTEAFF.